The 25 T cell receptor beta chains listed next were all sequenced from one sample in a study of blood T cell repertoires in COVID-19. Sequenced by immunoSEQ multiplex PCR; TCRdb stores in-frame clones only, minus some. This table holds a few hundred thousand clones, roughly 90% found once. The sequencing input was PBMCs or T cells enriched from blood (not recorded which). The source of these receptors is a young woman with acute COVID-19.

V usage is TRBV5-1 and J usage is TRBJ2-2; TRBD1 aligns across 9 bases. V was clipped by 4 bases and J by 5 bases; unmatched bases: 3. Germline-derived CDR1 and CDR2 are SGHRS and YFSETQ. The CDR3 extends over 14 amino acids. CDR3 sequence reads: CASSIGTGTGELFF. The CDR3 nucleotides are TGCGCCAGCAGCATCGGGACAGGGACCGGGGAGCTGTTTTTT.

V gene TRBV5-1 combines with J gene TRBJ1-4; D possibly corresponds to TRBD1 (5 bases). Germline CDR1 reads SGHRS; CDR2 reads YFSETQ. CDR3 length equals 16 residues. V shed 3 bases and J shed 3 bases, with 15 bases lying between them. CDR3 in amino acids: CASSSRVVGPNEKLFF. DNA for the CDR3: TGCGCCAGCAGCTCCAGGGTGGTGGGGCCTAATGAAAAACTGTTTTTT.

The chain employs TRBV5-1 and TRBJ2-7, with 10 bases that match TRBD1. The CDR3 runs to 15 residues. The germline CDR1 and CDR2 sequences are SGHRS and YFSETQ. Trimming cost V 0 bases and J 1 base; bases outside gene matches: 1. The CDR3 loop reads CASSLAGQGSYEQYF. The CDR3 DNA follows: TGCGCCAGCAGCTTGGCGGGACAGGGGTCCTACGAGCAGTACTTC.

The gene calls are TRBV18 and TRBJ1-4; 8 positions match TRBD1. Germline-derived CDR1 and CDR2 are KGHSH and LQKENI. The CDR3 has 18 amino acids. The J segment lost 12 bases and the V segment lost 3 bases, leaving 21 bases of the junction unmatched. The DNA of the CDR3 is TGTGCCAGCTCACCTAATCCCGGGCCAGGACAGGGTTTTGTGGAACTGTTTTTT. Translated, it gives CASSPNPGPGQGFVELFF.

The rearrangement uses TRBV15 and TRBJ2-7, with D possibly matching TRBD1 (6 bases). The CDR3 has 17 residues. The germline V gene encodes CDR1 LNHNV and CDR2 YYDKDF (reference sequence). The V end was cut by 1 base, the J end by 1 base, with 17 bases between. The CDR3 DNA reads TGTGCCACCAGCAGAGTTTTTTCTGACAGGCTGTCCTACGAGCAGTACTTC. Its translation: CATSRVFSDRLSYEQYF.

The genes are TRBV7-9 and TRBJ2-1; 8 bases are shared with TRBD2. J lost 7 bases, V lost 3 bases, and 5 bases had no gene match. This CDR3 spans 14 amino acids. The germline V gene encodes CDR1 SEHNR and CDR2 FQNEAQ (reference sequence). The CDR3, as DNA: TGTGCCAGCAGCTTTCCGGGAGGGCAGAATGAGCAGTTCTTC. Amino acids: CASSFPGGQNEQFF.

This chain joins TRBV3-1 (or the pseudogene TRBV3-2) and TRBJ2-1; maybe TRBD1 (6 bases). The V end lost 5 bases, the J end lost 0 bases, and 11 bases lay between the germline ends. Germline CDR1 LGHDT, CDR2 YNNKEL (reference sequence). This CDR3 has 15 amino acids. As DNA, the CDR3 is TGTGCCAGCAGCTCAGGGGTCAGCTCCTACAATGAGCAGTTCTTC. As protein: CASSSGVSSYNEQFF.

The CDR3: CASSESFTEAFF. The CDR3, as DNA: TGTGCCAGCAGTGAATCCTTTACTGAAGCTTTCTTT. The chain employs TRBV25-1 and TRBJ1-1, with D unclear. Germline lookup yields CDR1 MGHDK and CDR2 SYGVNS. Trimming removed 1 base at V and 5 bases at J, with 5 bases between. This CDR3 is built from 12 residues.

V is TRBV7-2 and J is TRBJ1-2; D gene unclear. Between the trimmed V and J ends, which lost 0 bases and 8 bases, there was a span of 10 bases. Germline V CDR1 and CDR2: SGHTA, FQGNSA. The CDR3 extends over 13 amino acids. CDR3 region: CASSLASGSGYTF. In nucleotides, the CDR3 is TGTGCCAGCAGCTTAGCGAGCGGGAGCGGCTACACCTTC.

This rearrangement joins TRBV27 to TRBJ2-2, with D possibly being TRBD2 (6 bases). From germline, CDR1 is MNHEY and CDR2 SMNVEV (reference sequence). Trimming left V 7 bases short and J 1 base short, with 7 bases between. CDR3 length: 13 residues. CDR3 nucleotides: TGTGCCAGCACGGGAGAGAACACCGGGGAGCTGTTTTTT. This gives the protein CASTGENTGELFF.

This chain links TRBV29-1 with TRBJ1-1, with TRBD1 identical over 8 bases. This CDR3 has 13 residues. Germline CDR1 reads SQVTM; CDR2 reads ANQGSEA. Germline trimming cut 5 bases from V and 4 bases from J; bases unmatched to any gene: 6. The chain's CDR3 is CSVRQGITTEAFF. DNA of the CDR3: TGCAGCGTTAGACAGGGGATAACCACTGAAGCTTTCTTT.

The CDR3 region has the DNA TGCGCCAGCAGCCTAGACAGGGTTTATGAGGACATTCAGTACTTC. Protein: CASSLDRVYEDIQYF. The chain combines TRBV4-1 with TRBJ2-4; 7 bases line up with TRBD1. This CDR3 contains 15 residues. Germline CDR1 reads MGHRA; CDR2 reads YSYEKL. V lost 4 bases and J lost 8; bases outside the gene matches: 11.

The rearrangement uses TRBV5-6 and TRBJ1-5; no firm D call. Germline V CDR1 and CDR2: SGHDT, YYEEEE. Trimming removed 0 bases from V and 3 bases from J, with 7 bases in between. CDR3 size: 14 residues. The CDR3 protein is CASSLGQVNQPQHF. CDR3 sequence (DNA): TGTGCCAGCAGCTTGGGGCAGGTCAATCAGCCCCAGCATTTT.

V and J are TRBV13 and TRBJ1-5; no reliable D call. V shed 0 bases and J shed 5 bases, with 2 bases lying between them. CDR1 and CDR2 (germline): PRHDT, FYEKMQ (reference sequence). This CDR3 contains 12 residues. The DNA of the CDR3 is TGTGCCAGCAGCTTAGGCTATCAGCCCCAGCATTTT. This gives the protein CASSLGYQPQHF.

The rearrangement links TRBV10-3 to TRBJ1-1; the match to TRBD1 covers 8 bases. Trimming removed 6 bases from V and 1 base from J; junction bases left unmatched: 4. Germline V gene data show CDR1 as ENHRY and CDR2 as SYGVKD. The CDR3 sequence is 14 residues long. As DNA, the CDR3 is TGTGCCATCAGCGCCGGGACAGGGAACACTGAAGCTTTCTTT. Protein product: CAISAGTGNTEAFF.

The chain joins TRBV30 to TRBJ1-4, with D maybe TRBD1 (6 bases). Germline V CDR1 and CDR2: GTSNPN, SVGIG (reference sequence). This CDR3 is built from 13 residues. V was trimmed by 8 bases and J by 5 bases, leaving 15 bases between them. CDR3 protein: CASQTGPNEKLFF. The DNA of the CDR3 is TGTGCCAGTCAGACAGGCCCAAATGAAAAACTGTTTTTT.

J is TRBJ2-2 and V is TRBV12-5, with TRBD1 matching 11 bases. With 4 bases clipped from V and 5 bases from J, the junction kept 15 bases outside the gene matches. CDR1 is LGHNT, CDR2 FRNRAP, per germline. This CDR3 has 19 amino acids. The CDR3 DNA sequence: TGTGCTAGTGGTTACCCTACGGTGGACAGGGGGCTTTGGACCGGGGAGCTGTTTTTT. Amino acid sequence: CASGYPTVDRGLWTGELFF. Variable domain in full (rest from reference TRBV12-5 and TRBJ2-2): DARVTQTPRHKVTEMGQEVTMRCQPILGHNTVFWYRQTMMQGLELLAYFRNRAPLDDSGMPKDRFSAEMPDATLATLKIQPSEPRDSAVYFCASGYPTVDRGLWTGELFFGEGSRLTVL.

The chain employs TRBV28 and TRBJ2-7; D might be TRBD2 (5 bases). The CDR3 spans 15 residues. The V and J ends lost 1 base and 7 bases respectively, with 17 bases between them. Germline V gene data show CDR1 as MDHEN and CDR2 as SYDVKM. The CDR3: CASSLSIANSREQYF. CDR3 coding DNA: TGTGCCAGCAGTTTATCGATAGCGAACTCCAGGGAGCAGTACTTC. Variable domain in full (rest from reference TRBV28 and TRBJ2-7): DVKVTQSSRYLVKRTGEKVFLECVQDMDHENMFWYRQDPGLGLRLIYFSYDVKMKEKGDIPEGYSVSREKKERFSLILESASTNQTSMYLCASSLSIANSREQYFGPGTRLTVT.

The chain employs TRBV20-1 and TRBJ2-1; TRBD2 is a possible D gene (5 bases). This CDR3 comprises 10 residues. The V gene's germline CDR1 is DFQATT and CDR2 SNEGSKA (reference sequence). V lost 1 base, J lost 10 bases, and 5 bases lay in between. CDR3 amino acids: CSARAGEQFF. The CDR3 DNA is TGCAGTGCTAGAGCGGGAGAGCAGTTCTTC.

The chain joins TRBV2 to TRBJ1-2; 10 nucleotides match TRBD1. The germline V gene encodes CDR1 SNHLY and CDR2 FYNNEI. The CDR3 contains 15 residues. The ends lost 1 base at V and 6 bases at J; junction bases unmatched: 5. This chain's CDR3 is CASSEDGTGANGYTF. The CDR3 nucleotides are TGTGCCAGCAGTGAAGACGGGACAGGGGCGAATGGCTACACCTTC.

The chain employs TRBV6-5 and TRBJ1-1, with 7 bases matching TRBD1. Germline lookup yields CDR1 MNHEY and CDR2 SVGAGI. V trimming: 7 bases; J trimming: 8 bases; junction bases outside the gene matches: 13. This CDR3 contains 14 residues. The chain's CDR3 is CASKVDLGGQEAFF. The DNA for the CDR3 is TGTGCCAGCAAGGTCGATTTAGGGGGACAGGAAGCTTTCTTT.

This chain connects TRBV11-3 to TRBJ2-1, with 8 positions matching TRBD1. The junction had 17 bases not matched to a gene; V was cut back by 7 bases and J by 6 bases. Germline-derived CDR1 and CDR2 are SGHNT and YENEEA. CDR3 size: 17 residues. In DNA form, the CDR3 reads TGTGCCAGCATCCCGCCCCTGACAGGGGCCGTCCTCAATGAGCAGTTCTTC. It encodes CASIPPLTGAVLNEQFF.

The CDR3 spells CASSIRTGGVEQYF. As DNA, the CDR3 is TGTGCCAGTAGTATACGGACAGGAGGCGTCGAGCAGTACTTC. The chain joins TRBV19 to TRBJ2-7; 7 bases align to TRBD1. The CDR3 is 14 amino acids. The V segment lost 2 bases and the J segment 6 bases; nucleotides outside the gene matches: 7. CDR1 is LNHDA and CDR2 is SQIVND in the germline V gene (reference sequence). Together with reference TRBV19 and TRBJ2-7, the CDR3 gives the full variable domain: DGGITQSPKYLFRKEGQNVTLSCEQNLNHDAMYWYRQDPGQGLRLIYYSQIVNDFQKGDIAEGYSVSREKKESFPLTVTSAQKNPTAFYLCASSIRTGGVEQYFGPGTRLTVT.

The chain links TRBV5-1 to TRBJ2-7; 13 nucleotides line up with TRBD2. Trimming cost V 0 bases and J 1 base; bases outside gene matches: 16. Germline V gene sequence: CDR1 SGHRS, CDR2 YFSETQ. The CDR3 loop spans 21 amino acids. The CDR3 loop is CASSLVTDLTSGRAGSYEQYF. The CDR3 DNA reads as TGCGCCAGCAGCTTGGTCACAGACCTCACTAGCGGGAGGGCCGGATCCTACGAGCAGTACTTC.

The chain couples TRBV28 to TRBJ2-7; D call uncertain. Trimming cost V 1 base and J 3 bases, with 4 bases left between them. CDR3 size: 12 residues. The V gene's germline CDR1 is MDHEN and CDR2 SYDVKM. CDR3 coding DNA: TGTGCCAGCAGTTTATCAGACTACGAGCAGTACTTC. Translated, it gives CASSLSDYEQYF.